This T cell receptor beta chain was retrieved from a study of blood T cell repertoires in COVID-19. Across the study: Sample material is recorded as cDNA or gDNA derived from T cells, B-cell-depleted T cells, or PBMCs.

Sequenced by immunoSEQ multiplex PCR; TCRdb stores in-frame clones only, minus some. The repertoire includes around 57,000 clones, around nine tenths of them detected once, and roughly 3.9% sits in the top ten. This clone was seen a few times. CDR3 size: 14 residues. The germline V gene has CDR1 WSHSY and CDR2 SAAADI. Unmatched junction bases numbered 2, after V lost 2 bases and J lost 6 bases. The chain joins TRBV10-2 to TRBJ1-5; 9 bases agree with TRBD1. The origin of this receptor is a man aged 45-65 years with acute or convalescent COVID-19. Sequencing was carried out using peripheral blood. The CDR3 sequence is CASSELTGGQPQHF. The CDR3, as DNA: TGCGCCAGCAGTGAGCTGACAGGGGGTCAGCCCCAGCATTTT.